This TCR beta chain originates from a study of blood T cells in healthy people across ages. Study as a whole: Through template switching, about one barcoded beta molecule was captured per two T cells, as measured in model experiments. Study-level findings and limits: Per-million-T-cell TCR beta diversity fell roughly linearly with age. When set beside aged donors, long-lived donors presented more naive CD4+ cells and higher diversity.

V shed 0 bases and J shed 0 bases, with 12 bases lying between them. CDR1 is DFQATT, CDR2 SNEGSKA, per germline (reference sequence). The CDR3 runs 16 residues. A J-beta primer mix and a sample-barcoded 5' primer were used in a second PCR of about 7 to 12 cycles. TCRdb re-called the 5' RACE reads through MiXCR, storing one row per CDR3 protein. The table records under 1,100,000 distinct CDR3 sequences, roughly a quarter of them present only once. Points on this clonotype: Its antigen is currently unknown.

These same data were also listed under a study on T cells of mothers and their children. As that study records: The TCR beta CDR3 read count exceeded 8 million for each mother and was a few million for each child.

This clonotype originated in a girl aged 2-10 years in good health. Specimen: blood. The V gene is TRBV20-1, the J gene TRBJ1-3; D uncertain. The CDR3 here is CSARDPDPSSGNTIYF. The CDR3 region has the DNA TGCAGTGCTAGAGACCCAGACCCAAGCTCTGGAAACACCATATATTTT.